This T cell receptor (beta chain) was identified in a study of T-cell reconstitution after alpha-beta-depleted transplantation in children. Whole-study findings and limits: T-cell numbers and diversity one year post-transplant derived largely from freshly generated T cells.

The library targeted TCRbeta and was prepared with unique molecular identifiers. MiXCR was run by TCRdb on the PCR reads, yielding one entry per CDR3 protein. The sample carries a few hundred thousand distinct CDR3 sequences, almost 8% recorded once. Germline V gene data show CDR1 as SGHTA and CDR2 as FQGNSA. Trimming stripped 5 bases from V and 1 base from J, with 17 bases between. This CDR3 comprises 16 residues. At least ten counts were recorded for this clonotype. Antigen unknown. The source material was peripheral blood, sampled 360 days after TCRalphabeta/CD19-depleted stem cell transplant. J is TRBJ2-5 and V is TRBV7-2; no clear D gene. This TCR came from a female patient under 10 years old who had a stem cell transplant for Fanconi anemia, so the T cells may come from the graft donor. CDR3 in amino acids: CASSPFFSRTQETQYF. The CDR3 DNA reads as TGTGCCAGCAGCCCCTTTTTTAGTCGGACCCAAGAGACCCAGTACTTC.